What follows are 2 T cell receptor beta chains derived from one specimen sequenced in a study of blood T cell repertoires in COVID-19. TCRdb's copy holds only in-frame clones and misses some; the assay was immunoSEQ multiplex PCR. The data contain about 170,000 clones, approximately 77% of them singletons. The material sequenced was peripheral blood. Every receptor here comes from a woman of 80 years or more with active or convalescent COVID-19.

The chain combines TRBV9 with TRBJ1-1; D may be TRBD1 (5 bases). This CDR3 is 14 amino acids long. The ends were cut back, 0 bases at V and 2 bases at J, with 8 bases in the middle. Germline V lookup: CDR1 SGDLS, CDR2 YYNGEE. Here the CDR3 reads CASSVVGANTEAFF. The DNA of the CDR3 is TGTGCCAGCAGCGTAGTTGGGGCCAACACTGAAGCTTTCTTT.

The V and J genes are TRBV6-5 and TRBJ2-5; TRBD1 agrees at 7 bases. The germline CDR1 and CDR2 sequences are MNHEY and SVGAGI. This CDR3 is 15 amino acids long. Germline trimming cut 7 bases from V and 0 bases from J; bases unmatched to any gene: 8. This CDR3 is CASTRDSEYQETQYF. The CDR3 DNA follows: TGTGCCAGCACTCGGGACAGTGAATACCAAGAGACCCAGTACTTC.